This T cell receptor beta chain came from a study of vaccination and CD4 T cells after COVID-19. On the study more broadly: Cells were stimulated with overlapping spike peptides from SARS-CoV-2, HCoV-NL63, HCoV-OC43 and HCoV-229E.

Trimming took off 6 bases at V and 3 bases at J, with 18 bases between the two ends. CDR3 length equals 15 residues. From germline, CDR1 is MDHEN and CDR2 SYDVKM. Once obtained from cultured CD4+ T cells, the DNA was sequenced using the Oncomine TCR Beta short-read assay. MiXCR, run by TCRdb on the PCR reads, gives a single entry per CDR3 protein. Of about 13,000 distinct CDR3 sequences in the sample, approximately 75% were seen once. Treatment reported: approximately 10-day PBMC culture with coronavirus spike peptide pools or control peptides (ViraFEST assay). In the case of this clonotype: Its antigen remains unknown.

The clonotype originates from a human donor who had recovered from COVID-19. The sample consisted of CD4+ T cells from blood, cultured in vitro. The chain carries TRBV28 and TRBJ2-7; possible D gene TRBD2, 7 bases. In DNA form, the CDR3 reads TGTGCCAGCAGGTCACAGGGTGGGGGGGACTACGAGCAGTACTTC. This encodes CASRSQGGGDYEQYF. Supplemented by reference TRBV28 and TRBJ2-7, the full variable domain reads DVKVTQSSRYLVKRTGEKVFLECVQDMDHENMFWYRQDPGLGLRLIYFSYDVKMKEKGDIPEGYSVSREKKERFSLILESASTNQTSMYLCASRSQGGGDYEQYFGPGTRLTVT.